These 18 T cell receptor beta chains share one sample of origin, sequenced in a study of Graves' ophthalmopathy and Graves' hyperthyroidism. For repertoire sequencing, the TCR beta CDR3 regions were amplified from RNA transcripts. The first round was an RT-PCR with HTBI primers, and the second round was a multiplex PCR. TCRdb re-called the multiplex PCR reads with MiXCR, one entry per CDR3 protein. The repertoire holds 450,000 to 600,000 distinct CDR3 sequences, with roughly 40% as singletons. The sample was peripheral blood or thyroid tissue (not recorded which). Source of these receptors: an adult man with Graves' hyperthyroidism.

This clonotype has a count of ten or more. The chain links TRBV2 to TRBJ1-6; 7 bases are shared with TRBD1. CDR1 SNHLY and CDR2 FYNNEI come from the germline V gene. Losses at the gene ends were 6 bases for V and 6 bases for J; bases not matched to a gene: 8. The CDR3 is 15 amino acids. The CDR3 loop is CASRTTGLRNSPLHF. Here the CDR3 DNA reads TGTGCCAGCAGGACGACAGGGCTTCGTAATTCACCCCTCCACTTT. Based on the CDR3 plus reference TRBV2 and TRBJ1-6, the full variable domain is EPEVTQTPSHQVTQMGQEVILRCVPISNHLYFYWYRQILGQKVEFLVSFYNNEISEKSEIFDDQFSVERPDGSNFTLKIRSTKLEDSAMYFCASRTTGLRNSPLHFGNGTRLTVT.

This clonotype was counted at least ten times. The CDR3: CASSPDPRDRVNYGYTF. For the CDR3, the DNA is TGTGCCAGCAGCCCAGATCCCCGGGACAGGGTTAACTATGGCTACACCTTC. V and J are TRBV7-9 and TRBJ1-2, with 9 nucleotides matching TRBD1. The CDR3 is 17 amino acids. The germline V gene has CDR1 SEHNR and CDR2 FQNEAQ (reference sequence). The V and J ends lost 5 bases and 1 base, in that order; junction bases with no gene match: 11.

This sequence joins TRBV2 and TRBJ2-7, with 10 bases identical to TRBD1. CDR1 SNHLY and CDR2 FYNNEI come from the germline V gene. Germline trimming cut 4 bases from V and 6 bases from J; bases unmatched to any gene: 6. This CDR3 is built from 14 residues. CDR3 amino acids: CASSVPGQGLEQYF. The DNA of the CDR3 is TGTGCCAGCAGTGTTCCGGGACAGGGGCTCGAGCAGTACTTC.

The chain recombines TRBV9 with TRBJ2-7; D is tentatively TRBD1 or TRBD2 (5 bases each). The length of the CDR3 is 12 residues. Germline V gene data show CDR1 as SGDLS and CDR2 as YYNGEE. V was cut by 4 bases and J by 6 bases, with 11 bases left in between. CDR3 protein: CASSPNGGEQYF. The CDR3 DNA is TGTGCCAGCAGCCCCAATGGGGGCGAGCAGTACTTC.

This rearrangement joins TRBV11-2 to TRBJ2-7; D unresolved. Deletions cut 8 bases from V and 6 bases from J, with 14 bases between. The germline gives CDR1 SGHAT, CDR2 FQNNGV. The CDR3 runs 12 residues. CDR3 sequence reads: CASVRAWGEQYF. CDR3 coding DNA: TGTGCCAGCGTCCGGGCCTGGGGCGAGCAGTACTTC.

Many counts were recorded for this clonotype. This sequence joins TRBV5-1 and TRBJ1-5, with D perhaps TRBD1 (6 bases). V was shortened by 4 bases and J by 2 bases, with 16 bases between the two germline ends. The V gene's germline CDR1 is SGHRS and CDR2 YFSETQ. This CDR3 comprises 16 residues. The CDR3 DNA is TGCGCCAGCAGCGTGACAGGAGGCGATGGCAATCAGCCCCAGCATTTT. This sequence encodes CASSVTGGDGNQPQHF.

There are many counts of this clonotype. One end of the junction varies from germline; a read error may be responsible. V and J are TRBV10-3 and TRBJ1-5; D is unresolved. Looked up from germline, CDR1 is ENHRY and CDR2 is SYGVKD. The CDR3 is 13 residues long. In DNA form, the CDR3 reads TGTGCCAGCAGTTATGACAGCAATCAGCCCCAGCATTTT. The encoded protein is CASSYDSNQPQHF.

This clonotype was counted ten times or more. V is TRBV10-3 and J is TRBJ1-5, with 7 nucleotides matching TRBD1. This CDR3 region has 15 residues. Per germline, CDR1 ENHRY and CDR2 SYGVKD. V lost 4 bases, J lost 9 bases, and 12 bases stayed unmatched. CDR3 sequence: CAISAQGDGSRPQHF. CDR3 DNA sequence: TGTGCCATCAGTGCCCAGGGGGACGGGTCACGGCCCCAGCATTTT.

The V call is TRBV10-3, the J call TRBJ1-1; possibly TRBD1 for D (5 bases). Per germline, CDR1 ENHRY and CDR2 SYGVKD. The length of the CDR3 is 14 residues. V lost 9 bases, J lost 0 bases, and 14 bases lay in between. Written as DNA, the CDR3 is TGTGCCATTCATGGGGCAGCCATGAACACTGAAGCTTTCTTT. Translating it yields CAIHGAAMNTEAFF.

On this clonotype: The junction shows a germline mismatch at one end, possibly a read error. This rearrangement joins TRBV7-9 to TRBJ2-2, with 11 bases that match TRBD2. CDR1 is SEHNR, CDR2 FQNEAQ, per germline (reference sequence). The CDR3 contains 18 residues. The DNA for the CDR3 is TGTGCCGGCAGCTTAACCCCTAGCGGGAGGATTAACACCGGGGAGCTGTTTTTT. It translates to CAGSLTPSGRINTGELFF.

This clonotype was detected ten times or more. The chain has TRBV20-1 and TRBJ1-1; D is perhaps TRBD1 (6 bases). The ends were cut back, 6 bases at V and 6 bases at J, with 17 bases in the middle. The CDR3 runs 13 residues. Germline V gives CDR1 DFQATT, CDR2 SNEGSKA (reference sequence). CDR3 DNA sequence: TGCAGTGCGAATACGGGGGGCCCGGCTGAAGCTTTCTTT. Its protein is CSANTGGPAEAFF.

The CDR3 protein is CASSVGDFLVQYF. The CDR3, as DNA: TGTGCCAGCAGCGTGGGGGACTTTCTCGTGCAGTACTTC. This sequence joins TRBV7-9 and TRBJ2-7, with D possibly being TRBD2 (6 bases). V was shortened by 5 bases and J by 9 bases, with 17 bases between the two germline ends. This CDR3 region has 13 residues. Germline-derived CDR1 and CDR2 are SEHNR and FQNEAQ (reference sequence).

V usage is TRBV13 and J usage is TRBJ2-7; 8 nucleotides line up with TRBD1. J was trimmed by 7 bases and V by 3 bases; bases with no gene match: 8. This CDR3 is built from 14 residues. Germline CDR1 is PRHDT and CDR2 is FYEKMQ (reference sequence). Here the CDR3 reads CASSFNRGAGEQYF. The CDR3 DNA sequence: TGTGCCAGCAGCTTCAACAGGGGGGCGGGGGAGCAGTACTTC.

The chain recombines TRBV6-1 with TRBJ1-4; D unresolved. Germline V lookup: CDR1 MNHNS, CDR2 SASEGT. Trimming removed 10 bases at V and 3 bases at J, with 15 bases between. CDR3 length: 14 amino acids. CDR3 sequence: CAIRDRLSNEKLFF. The CDR3 coding sequence is TGTGCCATCCGTGACCGCCTTTCTAATGAAAAACTGTTTTTT.

The gene calls are TRBV11-2 and TRBJ1-5, with 8 bases aligning to TRBD1. Trimming took 1 base from V and 1 from J; bases not matched to a gene: 6. The CDR3 has 17 amino acids. CDR1 and CDR2 (germline): SGHAT, FQNNGV. CDR3 sequence (DNA): TGTGCCAGCAGCTTAGGGCAGGGGGCTTTGAGCAATCAGCCCCAGCATTTT. The encoded protein is CASSLGQGALSNQPQHF.

The chain carries TRBV10-2 and TRBJ2-2, with D possibly being TRBD2 (5 bases). CDR1 WSHSY and CDR2 SAAADI come from the germline V gene. Trimming left V 2 bases short and J 0 bases short, with 10 bases between. The CDR3 is made up of 16 amino acids. CDR3 sequence: CASSEVGGSNTGELFF. The CDR3 region has the DNA TGCGCCAGCAGTGAGGTGGGCGGGTCGAACACCGGGGAGCTGTTTTTT.

This clonotype has a count of ten or more. V gene TRBV7-8 combines with J gene TRBJ1-2; 7 nucleotides agree with TRBD1. After removal of 1 base from V and 5 bases from J, the junction contained 4 bases not matched to a gene. In germline, CDR1 is SGHVS, CDR2 FQNEAQ. The CDR3 has 14 amino acids. In DNA form, the CDR3 reads TGTGCCAGCAGCTTAGGGGAACAGGGGTATGGCTACACCTTC. It encodes CASSLGEQGYGYTF.

This chain links TRBV9 with TRBJ2-2, with D hard to call. The germline V gene has CDR1 SGDLS and CDR2 YYNGEE. The CDR3 loop spans 18 amino acids. V was cut by 0 bases and J by 1 base, with 16 bases left in between. The CDR3 sequence: CASSVAIRADRNTGELFF. The CDR3, as DNA: TGTGCCAGCAGCGTAGCTATTAGGGCAGATAGGAACACCGGGGAGCTGTTTTTT.